This T cell receptor (beta chain) was found in a study of T-cell reconstitution after alpha-beta-depleted transplantation in children (dated by TCRdb to the mid-2010s). Looking at the study overall: The study quantitatively tracked T-cell immune reconstitution after TCRalphabeta/CD19-depleted allogeneic hematopoietic cell transplantation in children using TCR repertoire profiling.

This clonotype was detected only a few times. What this receptor recognizes is not known. Base qualities were left out, and no much larger clone turns up one base away. The receptor library was made with PCR. Data came from an Illumina HiSeq 2500. Molecular barcoding was employed in the preparation of TCR libraries, with unique molecular identifiers being used to normalize TCRbeta repertoire quantification. In-frame beta chains were kept once TCRdb had trimmed the public reads at Q25 with fastp and called clones with MiXCR. Duplicate CDR3 protein sequences are folded into a single record with the most common DNA and genes. This sample lists about 540,000 distinct CDR3 sequences; around 17% were detected once. Of the sample, 3.3% falls within the top ten clones. The germline V gene gives CDR1 as SGHVS and CDR2 as FNYEAQ. The CDR3 spans 15 residues, from the cysteine through the phenylalanine. Only the CDR3 region is kept as DNA, spanning 45 bases read in frame from base 1. A distance of 15 bases separates the germline ends of V and J, which lose 3 bases and 3 bases respectively.

The rearranged segments are TRBV7-6 and TRBJ2-7, with the D gene uncertain. The sequences come from PBMCs from the stem cell graft donor, collected from the stem cell graft. The sequence came from a human donor who donated a stem cell graft to a child with acute lymphoblastic leukemia. The sequenced DNA is TGTGCCAGCAGCTTGCGCGATTTGGAAAACTACGAGCAGTACTTC. Its translation is CASSLRDLENYEQYF.